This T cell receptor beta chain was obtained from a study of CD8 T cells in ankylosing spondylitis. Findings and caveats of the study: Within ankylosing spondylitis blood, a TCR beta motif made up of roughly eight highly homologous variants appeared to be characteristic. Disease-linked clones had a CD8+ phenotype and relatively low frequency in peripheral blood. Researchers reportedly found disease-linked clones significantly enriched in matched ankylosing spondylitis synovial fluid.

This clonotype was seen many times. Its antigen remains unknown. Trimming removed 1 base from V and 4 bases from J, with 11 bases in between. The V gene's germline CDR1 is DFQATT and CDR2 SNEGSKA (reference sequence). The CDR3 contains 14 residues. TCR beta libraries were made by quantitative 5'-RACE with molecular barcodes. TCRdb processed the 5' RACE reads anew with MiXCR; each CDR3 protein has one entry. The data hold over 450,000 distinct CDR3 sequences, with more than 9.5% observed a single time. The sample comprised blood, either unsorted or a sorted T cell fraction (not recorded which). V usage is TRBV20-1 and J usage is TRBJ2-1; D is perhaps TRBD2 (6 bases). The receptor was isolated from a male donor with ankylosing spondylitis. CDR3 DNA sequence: TGCAGTGCTAGAGGAGGCGGGGAATACAATGAGCAGTTCTTC. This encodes CSARGGGEYNEQFF.